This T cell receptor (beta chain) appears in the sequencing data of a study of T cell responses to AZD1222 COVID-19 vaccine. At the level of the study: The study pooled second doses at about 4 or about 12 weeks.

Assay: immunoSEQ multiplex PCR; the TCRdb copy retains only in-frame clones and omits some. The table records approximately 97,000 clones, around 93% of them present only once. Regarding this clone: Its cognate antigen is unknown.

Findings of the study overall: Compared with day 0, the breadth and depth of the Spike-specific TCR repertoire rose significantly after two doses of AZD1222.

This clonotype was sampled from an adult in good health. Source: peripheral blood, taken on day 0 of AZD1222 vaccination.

The CDR3 nucleotides read TGTGCCAGCAGTGTCCTAGGACAGGGTCCTGAAAAACTGTTTTTT. The encoded protein is CASSVLGQGPEKLFF. V and J are TRBV25-1 and TRBJ1-4, with TRBD1 matching over 8 bases. This CDR3 is 15 amino acids long. CDR1 is MGHDK, CDR2 SYGVNS, per germline. With V trimmed by 4 bases and J by 7 bases, 8 bases remained unmatched.